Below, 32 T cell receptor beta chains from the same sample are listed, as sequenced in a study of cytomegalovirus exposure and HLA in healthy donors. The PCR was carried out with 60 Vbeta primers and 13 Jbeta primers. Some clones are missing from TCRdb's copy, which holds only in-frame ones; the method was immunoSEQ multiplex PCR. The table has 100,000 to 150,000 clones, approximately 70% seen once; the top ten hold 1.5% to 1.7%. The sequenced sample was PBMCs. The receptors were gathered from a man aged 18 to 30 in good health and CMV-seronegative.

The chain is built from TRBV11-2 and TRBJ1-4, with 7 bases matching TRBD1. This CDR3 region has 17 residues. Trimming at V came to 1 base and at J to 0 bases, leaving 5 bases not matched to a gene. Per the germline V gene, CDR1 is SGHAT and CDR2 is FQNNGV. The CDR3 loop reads CASSLVQGTATNEKLFF. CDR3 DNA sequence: TGTGCCAGCAGCTTAGTTCAGGGGACAGCAACTAATGAAAAACTGTTTTTT.

For the CDR3, the DNA is TGTGCCAGCAGTTTGACTAGCGTATTCACCGGGGAGCTGTTTTTT. This encodes CASSLTSVFTGELFF. V usage is TRBV28 and J usage is TRBJ2-2; 8 nucleotides line up with TRBD2. The CDR3 consists of 15 residues. The J segment lost 4 bases and the V segment lost 3 bases, leaving 4 bases of the junction unmatched. CDR1 is MDHEN and CDR2 is SYDVKM in the germline V gene.

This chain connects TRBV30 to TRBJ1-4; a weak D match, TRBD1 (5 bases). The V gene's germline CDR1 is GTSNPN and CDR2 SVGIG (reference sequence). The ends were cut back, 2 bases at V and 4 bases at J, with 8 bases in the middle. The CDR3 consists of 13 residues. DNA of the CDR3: TGTGCCTGGAGTCAGGGATATAATGAAAAACTGTTTTTT. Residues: CAWSQGYNEKLFF. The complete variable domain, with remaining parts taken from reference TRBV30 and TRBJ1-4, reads SQTIHQWPATLVQPVGSPLSLECTVEGTSNPNLYWYRQAAGRGLQLLFYSVGIGQISSEVPQNLSASRPQDRQFILSSKKLLLSDSGFYLCAWSQGYNEKLFFGSGTQLSVL.

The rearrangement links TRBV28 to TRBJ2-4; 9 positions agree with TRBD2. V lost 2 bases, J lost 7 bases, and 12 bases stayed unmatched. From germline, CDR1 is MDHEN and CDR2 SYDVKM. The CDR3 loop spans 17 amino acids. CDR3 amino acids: CASSLAAGGPTFNIQYF. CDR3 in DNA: TGTGCCAGCAGTTTAGCGGCGGGAGGGCCAACGTTTAACATTCAGTACTTC.

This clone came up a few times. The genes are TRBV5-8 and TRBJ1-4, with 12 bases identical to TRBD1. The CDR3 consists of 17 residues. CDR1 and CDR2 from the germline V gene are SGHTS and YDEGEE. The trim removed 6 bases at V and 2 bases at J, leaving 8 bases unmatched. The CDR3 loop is CASTQGQGARTNEKLFF. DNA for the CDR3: TGTGCCAGCACCCAGGGACAGGGGGCGCGTACTAATGAAAAACTGTTTTTT.

CDR3 sequence reads: CASSLPWTAFSGNTIYF. In DNA form, the CDR3 reads TGTGCCAGCAGTTTACCTTGGACAGCTTTCTCTGGAAACACCATATATTTT. This chain links TRBV28 with TRBJ1-3; TRBD1 might be the D (6 bases). Germline assignment: CDR1 MDHEN and CDR2 SYDVKM. Between the trimmed V and J ends, which lost 2 bases and 0 bases, there was a span of 14 bases. The CDR3 runs 17 residues.

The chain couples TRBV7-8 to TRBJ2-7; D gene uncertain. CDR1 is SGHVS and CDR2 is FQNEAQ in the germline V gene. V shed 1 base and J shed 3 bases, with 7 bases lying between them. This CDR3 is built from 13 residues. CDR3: CASSLGRGYEQYF. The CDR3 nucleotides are TGTGCCAGCAGCTTAGGGCGAGGCTACGAGCAGTACTTC. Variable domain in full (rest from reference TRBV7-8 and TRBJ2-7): GAGVSQSPRYKVAKRGQDVALRCDPISGHVSLFWYQQALGQGPEFLTYFQNEAQLDKSGLPSDRFFAERPEGSVSTLKIQRTQQEDSAVYLCASSLGRGYEQYFGPGTRLTVT.

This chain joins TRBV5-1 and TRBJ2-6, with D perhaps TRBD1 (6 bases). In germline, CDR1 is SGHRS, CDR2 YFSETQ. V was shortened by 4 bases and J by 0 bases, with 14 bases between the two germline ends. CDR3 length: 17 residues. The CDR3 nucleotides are TGCGCCAGCAGCACAGACAGGAGGAGCTCTGGGGCCAACGTCCTGACTTTC. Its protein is CASSTDRRSSGANVLTF.

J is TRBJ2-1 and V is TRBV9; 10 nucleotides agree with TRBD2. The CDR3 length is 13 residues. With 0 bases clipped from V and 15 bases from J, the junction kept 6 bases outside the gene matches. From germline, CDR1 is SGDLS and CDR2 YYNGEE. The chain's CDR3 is CASSVGLAGVRFF. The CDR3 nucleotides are TGTGCCAGCAGCGTAGGCCTAGCGGGAGTTCGGTTCTTC.

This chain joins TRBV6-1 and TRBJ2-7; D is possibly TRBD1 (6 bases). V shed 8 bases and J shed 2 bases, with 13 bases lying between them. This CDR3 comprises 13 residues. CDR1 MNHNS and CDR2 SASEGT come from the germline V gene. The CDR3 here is CASRPGTTYEQYF. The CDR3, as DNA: TGTGCCAGCCGCCCTGGGACAACCTACGAGCAGTACTTC.

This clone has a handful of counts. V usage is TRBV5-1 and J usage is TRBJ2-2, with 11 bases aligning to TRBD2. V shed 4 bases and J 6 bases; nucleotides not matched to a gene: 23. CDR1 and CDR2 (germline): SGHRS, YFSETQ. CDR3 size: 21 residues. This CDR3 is CASSPAAGLAGGGRIAGELFF. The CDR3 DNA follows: TGCGCCAGCAGCCCGGCAGCCGGGCTAGCGGGAGGCGGAAGGATCGCCGGGGAGCTGTTTTTT. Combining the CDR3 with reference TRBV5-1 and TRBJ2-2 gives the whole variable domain KAGVTQTPRYLIKTRGQQVTLSCSPISGHRSVSWYQQTPGQGLQFLFEYFSETQRNKGNFPGRFSGRQFSNSRSEMNVSTLELGDSALYLCASSPAAGLAGGGRIAGELFFGEGSRLTVL.

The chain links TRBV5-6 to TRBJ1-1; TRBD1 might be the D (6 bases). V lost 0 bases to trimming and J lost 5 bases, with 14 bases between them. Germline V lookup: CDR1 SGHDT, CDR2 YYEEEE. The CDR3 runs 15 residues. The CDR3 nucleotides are TGTGCCAGCAGCTTGGTGGGGGGGCTCGAGACTGAAGCTTTCTTT. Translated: CASSLVGGLETEAFF. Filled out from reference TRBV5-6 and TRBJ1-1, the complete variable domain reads DAGVTQSPTHLIKTRGQQVTLRCSPKSGHDTVSWYQQALGQGPQFIFQYYEEEERQRGNFPDRFSGHQFPNYSSELNVNALLLGDSALYLCASSLVGGLETEAFFGQGTRLTVV.

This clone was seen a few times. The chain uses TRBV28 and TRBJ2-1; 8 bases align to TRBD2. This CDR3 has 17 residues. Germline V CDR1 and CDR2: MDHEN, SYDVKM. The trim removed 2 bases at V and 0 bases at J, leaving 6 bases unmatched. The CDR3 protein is CASSLRRGGSSYNEQFF. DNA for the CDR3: TGTGCCAGCAGTTTACGACGCGGGGGGAGCTCCTACAATGAGCAGTTCTTC.

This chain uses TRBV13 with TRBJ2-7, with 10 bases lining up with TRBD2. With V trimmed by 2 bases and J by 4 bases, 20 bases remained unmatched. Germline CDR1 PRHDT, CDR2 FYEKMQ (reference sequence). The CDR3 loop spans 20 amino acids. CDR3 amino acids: CASSLSTGVAAGTSAYEQYF. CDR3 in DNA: TGTGCCAGCAGCTTAAGTACCGGGGTAGCTGCCGGGACTAGCGCTTACGAGCAGTACTTC.

CDR3 in DNA: TGTGCCAGCAAGCGGTTAGTGGATACGCAGTATTTT. It codes for CASKRLVDTQYF. The chain joins TRBV7-9 to TRBJ2-3; D possibly corresponds to TRBD2 (5 bases). This CDR3 has 12 residues. Germline-derived CDR1 and CDR2 are SEHNR and FQNEAQ (reference sequence). V was trimmed by 7 bases and J by 6 bases, leaving 11 bases between them.

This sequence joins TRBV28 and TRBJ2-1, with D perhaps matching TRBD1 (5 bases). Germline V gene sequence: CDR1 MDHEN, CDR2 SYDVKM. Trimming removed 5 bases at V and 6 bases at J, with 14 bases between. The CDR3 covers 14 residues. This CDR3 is CASSDQGWGNEQFF. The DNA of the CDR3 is TGTGCCAGCAGTGATCAGGGTTGGGGCAATGAGCAGTTCTTC.

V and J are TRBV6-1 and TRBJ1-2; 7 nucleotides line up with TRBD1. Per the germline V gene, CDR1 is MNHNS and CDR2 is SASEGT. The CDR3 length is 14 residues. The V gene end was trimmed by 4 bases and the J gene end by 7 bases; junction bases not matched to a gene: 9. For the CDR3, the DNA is TGTGCCAGCAGTGCTGGTGACAGGGCTCGTGGCTACACCTTC. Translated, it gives CASSAGDRARGYTF.

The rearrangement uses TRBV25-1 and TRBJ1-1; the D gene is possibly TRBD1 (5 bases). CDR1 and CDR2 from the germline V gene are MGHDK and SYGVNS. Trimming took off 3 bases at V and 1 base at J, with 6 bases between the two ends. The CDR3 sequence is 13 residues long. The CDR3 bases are TGTGCCAGCAGTGAGGGGGGGAACACTGAAGCTTTCTTT. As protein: CASSEGGNTEAFF.

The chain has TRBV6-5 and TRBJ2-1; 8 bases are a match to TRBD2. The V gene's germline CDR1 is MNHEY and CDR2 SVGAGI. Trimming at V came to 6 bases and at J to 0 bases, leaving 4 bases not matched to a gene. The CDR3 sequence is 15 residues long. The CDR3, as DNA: TGTGCCAGCAGCAAAAGCGGGAGCTCCTACAATGAGCAGTTCTTC. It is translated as CASSKSGSSYNEQFF.

CDR3 DNA sequence: TGTGCCAGCAGCCCCCGGGACAATTACGAGCAGTACTTC. It encodes CASSPRDNYEQYF. The chain combines TRBV5-4 with TRBJ2-7; perhaps TRBD1 as D (6 bases). The germline gives CDR1 SGHNT, CDR2 YYREEE (reference sequence). V was clipped by 4 bases and J by 4 bases, with 12 bases between them. The CDR3 totals 13 residues.

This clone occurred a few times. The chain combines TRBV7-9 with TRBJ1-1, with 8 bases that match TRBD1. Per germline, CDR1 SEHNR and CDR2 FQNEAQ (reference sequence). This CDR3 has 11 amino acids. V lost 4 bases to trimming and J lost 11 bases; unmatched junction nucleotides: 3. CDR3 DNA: TGTGCCAGCAGCTCGGACAGGGAGGCTTTCTTT. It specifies CASSSDREAFF. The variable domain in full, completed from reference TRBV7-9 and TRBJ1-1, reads DTGVSQNPRHKITKRGQNVTFRCDPISEHNRLYWYRQTLGQGPEFLTYFQNEAQLEKSRLLSDRFSAERPKGSFSTLEIQRTEQGDSAMYLCASSSDREAFFGQGTRLTVV.

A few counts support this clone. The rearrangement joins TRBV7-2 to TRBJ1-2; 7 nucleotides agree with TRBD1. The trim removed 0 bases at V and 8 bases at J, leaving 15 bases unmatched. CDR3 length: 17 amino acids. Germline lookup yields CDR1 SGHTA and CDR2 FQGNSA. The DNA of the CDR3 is TGTGCCAGCAGCTTAGCGGTAGGGGGCAGGGTCATAAGAGGCTACACCTTC. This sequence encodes CASSLAVGGRVIRGYTF.

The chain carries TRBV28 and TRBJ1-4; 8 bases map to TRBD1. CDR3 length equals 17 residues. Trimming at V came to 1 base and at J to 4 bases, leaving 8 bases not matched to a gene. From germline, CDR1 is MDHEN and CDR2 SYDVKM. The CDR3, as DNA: TGTGCCAGCAGTTTATATTTAGCGACAGGGGTTAATGAAAAACTGTTTTTT. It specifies CASSLYLATGVNEKLFF.

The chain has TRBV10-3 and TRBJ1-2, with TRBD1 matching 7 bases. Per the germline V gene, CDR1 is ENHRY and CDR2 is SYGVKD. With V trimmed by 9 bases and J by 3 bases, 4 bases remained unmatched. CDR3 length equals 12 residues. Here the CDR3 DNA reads TGTGCCATTCGAGACAGGGACTATGGCTACACCTTC. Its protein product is CAIRDRDYGYTF.

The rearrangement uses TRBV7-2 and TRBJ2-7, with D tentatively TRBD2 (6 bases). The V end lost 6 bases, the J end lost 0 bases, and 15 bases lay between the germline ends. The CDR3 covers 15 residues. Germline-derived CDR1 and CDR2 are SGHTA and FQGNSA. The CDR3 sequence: CASSRRGQSSYEQYF. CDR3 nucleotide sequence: TGTGCCAGCAGTCGGCGGGGCCAGAGCTCCTACGAGCAGTACTTC.

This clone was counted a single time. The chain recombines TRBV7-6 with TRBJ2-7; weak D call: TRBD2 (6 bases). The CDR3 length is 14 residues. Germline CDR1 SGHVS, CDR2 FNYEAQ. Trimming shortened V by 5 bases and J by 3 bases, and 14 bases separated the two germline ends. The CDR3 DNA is TGTGCCAGCAGCCCGATCGGGCGGGACTACGAGCAGTACTTC. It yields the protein CASSPIGRDYEQYF.

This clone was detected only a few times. The CDR3 DNA sequence: TGTGCCAGCACAGGGACAGGGAGCTACGAGCAGTACTTC. It codes for CASTGTGSYEQYF. The chain combines TRBV2 with TRBJ2-7; TRBD1 agrees at 9 bases. The CDR3 length is 13 residues. Germline V gene lookup returns CDR1 SNHLY and CDR2 FYNNEI. The J segment lost 3 bases and the V segment lost 7 bases, leaving 4 bases of the junction unmatched.

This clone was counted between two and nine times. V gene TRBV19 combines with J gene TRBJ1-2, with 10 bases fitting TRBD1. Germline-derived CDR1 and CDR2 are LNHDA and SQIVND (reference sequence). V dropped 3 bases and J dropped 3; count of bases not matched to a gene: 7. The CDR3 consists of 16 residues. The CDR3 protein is CASSIARDRGDYGYTF. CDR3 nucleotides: TGTGCCAGTAGTATCGCCCGGGACAGGGGAGACTATGGCTACACCTTC.

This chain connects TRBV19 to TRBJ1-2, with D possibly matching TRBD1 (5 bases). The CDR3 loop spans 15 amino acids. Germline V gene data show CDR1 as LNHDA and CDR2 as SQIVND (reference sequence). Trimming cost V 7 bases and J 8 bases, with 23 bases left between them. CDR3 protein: CASKLGAAEGSGYTF. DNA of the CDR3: TGTGCCAGTAAACTCGGGGCCGCGGAGGGCTCGGGCTACACCTTC.

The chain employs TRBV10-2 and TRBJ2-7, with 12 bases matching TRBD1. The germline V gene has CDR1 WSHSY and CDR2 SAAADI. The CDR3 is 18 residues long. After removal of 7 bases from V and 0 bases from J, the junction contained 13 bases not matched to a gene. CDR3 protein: CASNPRDRGRTSSYEQYF. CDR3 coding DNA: TGCGCCAGCAACCCCCGGGACAGGGGGCGTACTAGCTCCTACGAGCAGTACTTC.

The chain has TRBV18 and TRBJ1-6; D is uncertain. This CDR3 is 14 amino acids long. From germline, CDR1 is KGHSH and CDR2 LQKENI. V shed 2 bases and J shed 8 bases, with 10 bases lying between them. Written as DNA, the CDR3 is TGTGCCAGCTCACCATTGAGTCTTGATTCACCCCTCCACTTT. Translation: CASSPLSLDSPLHF.

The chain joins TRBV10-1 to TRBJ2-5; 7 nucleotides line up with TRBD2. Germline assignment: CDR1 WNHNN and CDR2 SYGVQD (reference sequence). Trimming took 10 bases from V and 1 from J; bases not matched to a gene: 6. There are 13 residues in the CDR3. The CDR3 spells CATAAGLQETQYF. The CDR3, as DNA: TGCGCCACGGCAGCGGGGCTCCAAGAGACCCAGTACTTC.